This passage covers 29 T cell receptor beta chains from one sample sequenced in a study of cytomegalovirus exposure and HLA in healthy donors (dated by TCRdb to the late 2010s). Receptor libraries were prepared by the immunoSEQ multiplex PCR assay. The multiplex PCR relied on a mix of 60 forward primers for TCR Vbeta segments and 13 reverse primers for TCR Jbeta segments. In its TCRdb copy, this immuneACCESS table keeps in-frame sequences only and misses some clones. Where compared with another copy, unresolved V genes explain less than half of these, and the others have no known cause. This sample has 170,000 or so clones in its table, and over 75% of those were observed once. The ten largest clones take up 1% of the sample. The sequenced sample was PBMCs. These receptors were collected from a woman aged 50 to 65 in good health and CMV-seropositive.

The chain joins TRBV29-1 to TRBJ2-5; 7 positions agree with TRBD2. Germline values: CDR1 SQVTM, CDR2 ANQGSEA. V lost 5 bases, J lost 7 bases, and 22 bases stayed unmatched. This CDR3 contains 17 residues. This chain's CDR3 is CSVWQRDPLAIKGTQYF. The CDR3 DNA reads as TGCAGCGTTTGGCAGCGGGACCCCCTGGCGATAAAGGGGACCCAGTACTTC.

This rearrangement joins TRBV4-1 to TRBJ2-5, with 7 bases aligning to TRBD2. This CDR3 has 18 amino acids. Germline V gene sequence: CDR1 MGHRA, CDR2 YSYEKL. The junction had 11 bases not matched to a gene; V was cut back by 0 bases and J by 1 base. The CDR3 sequence is CASSQDPGRGSFQETQYF. The CDR3, as DNA: TGCGCCAGCAGCCAAGATCCCGGGCGGGGGAGTTTCCAAGAGACCCAGTACTTC.

This chain links TRBV19 with TRBJ1-3; D is possibly TRBD1 (5 bases). This CDR3 is 14 amino acids long. V was trimmed by 8 bases and J by 1 base, leaving 12 bases between them. Germline CDR1 LNHDA, CDR2 SQIVND (reference sequence). The CDR3 DNA is TGTGCCAGTCGAAGGGGCAGGTCTGGAAACACCATATATTTT. Encoded protein: CASRRGRSGNTIYF. Based on the CDR3 plus reference TRBV19 and TRBJ1-3, the full variable domain is DGGITQSPKYLFRKEGQNVTLSCEQNLNHDAMYWYRQDPGQGLRLIYYSQIVNDFQKGDIAEGYSVSREKKESFPLTVTSAQKNPTAFYLCASRRGRSGNTIYFGEGSWLTVV.

The chain links TRBV27 to TRBJ2-1; a possible D gene is TRBD1 (6 bases). This CDR3 contains 16 residues. The V gene lost 4 bases and the J gene lost 6 bases, with 19 bases spanning the gap. CDR1 is MNHEY, CDR2 SMNVEV, per germline (reference sequence). CDR3 DNA sequence: TGTGCCAGCAGTTCACAGGGAAGGGGCAGAGGCAATGAGCAGTTCTTC. Amino acid sequence: CASSSQGRGRGNEQFF.

The V and J genes are TRBV11-3 and TRBJ2-1; D remains ambiguous. Germline V gene lookup returns CDR1 SGHNT and CDR2 YENEEA. Trimming took 5 bases from V and 1 from J, leaving 12 bases between them. This CDR3 has 15 residues. CDR3 in amino acids: CASSPTDNSYNEQFF. The CDR3 region has the DNA TGTGCCAGCAGCCCTACAGACAATTCCTACAATGAGCAGTTCTTC.

The chain couples TRBV5-6 to TRBJ2-1; 8 bases fit TRBD2. The CDR3 is 15 residues long. The J segment lost 0 bases and the V segment lost 4 bases, leaving 3 bases of the junction unmatched. The germline V gene has CDR1 SGHDT and CDR2 YYEEEE. The CDR3 protein is CASSTSGGSYNEQFF. The CDR3 bases are TGTGCCAGCAGCACAAGCGGGGGCTCCTACAATGAGCAGTTCTTC.

The J gene is TRBJ1-4, the V gene TRBV5-1; 7 bases agree with TRBD1. The germline V gene encodes CDR1 SGHRS and CDR2 YFSETQ. The CDR3 extends over 14 amino acids. The V and J ends lost 5 bases and 0 bases, in that order; junction bases with no gene match: 1. The CDR3 sequence: CASSQGATNEKLFF. The CDR3 bases are TGCGCCAGCAGTCAGGGGGCAACTAATGAAAAACTGTTTTTT.

The chain carries TRBV13 and TRBJ2-7; D possibly corresponds to TRBD1 (5 bases). CDR1 PRHDT and CDR2 FYEKMQ come from the germline V gene (reference sequence). This CDR3 comprises 14 residues. Trimming took 4 bases from V and 0 from J, leaving 10 bases between them. CDR3 sequence: CASSSDMHSYEQYF. CDR3 in DNA: TGTGCCAGCAGCTCGGACATGCACTCCTACGAGCAGTACTTC.

The chain combines TRBV14 with TRBJ1-5; D is perhaps TRBD1 (6 bases). Germline CDR1 reads SGHDN; CDR2 reads FVKESK. The CDR3 length is 13 residues. V gave up 0 bases and J gave up 11 bases, with 11 bases separating them. The CDR3 here is CASSQDLQGSQHF. CDR3 coding DNA: TGTGCCAGCAGCCAAGACCTCCAGGGGTCCCAGCATTTT.

This sequence joins TRBV9 and TRBJ2-5; perhaps TRBD1 as D (6 bases). Germline CDR1 SGDLS, CDR2 YYNGEE. Trimming shortened V by 4 bases and J by 5 bases, and 24 bases separated the two germline ends. This CDR3 spans 17 amino acids. CDR3 protein: CASSPPRNTGFYETQYF. The CDR3 DNA reads TGTGCCAGCAGCCCACCAAGAAATACAGGGTTCTATGAGACCCAGTACTTC.

The count of this clone is one. The rearrangement links TRBV5-1 to TRBJ1-2; D might be TRBD1 (5 bases). V shed 3 bases and J shed 2 bases, with 17 bases lying between them. The CDR3 has 16 amino acids. Germline loops: CDR1 SGHRS, CDR2 YFSETQ. Here the CDR3 DNA reads TGCGCCAGCAGCTCTTATACAGGTTTCGCCAACTATGGCTACACCTTC. Encoded protein: CASSSYTGFANYGYTF.

This chain connects TRBV9 to TRBJ2-1; weak D call: TRBD2 (6 bases). Germline lookup yields CDR1 SGDLS and CDR2 YYNGEE. The CDR3 loop spans 19 amino acids. The V gene lost 0 bases and the J gene lost 6 bases, with 25 bases spanning the gap. The CDR3 coding sequence is TGTGCCAGCAGCGTAGATGGTCGTATCCCTAGCGAACCGGGCAATGAGCAGTTCTTC. The encoded protein is CASSVDGRIPSEPGNEQFF.

The CDR3 here is CASSLSGTAPANYGYTF. The CDR3 bases are TGTGCCAGCAGCTTATCGGGTACGGCCCCAGCTAACTATGGCTACACCTTC. This sequence joins TRBV5-5 and TRBJ1-2; D not certain. The CDR3 totals 17 residues. Trimming shortened V by 2 bases and J by 0 bases, and 17 bases separated the two germline ends. CDR1 and CDR2 (germline): SGHKS, YYEKEE (reference sequence). The complete variable domain, with remaining parts taken from reference TRBV5-5 and TRBJ1-2, reads DAGVTQSPTHLIKTRGQQVTLRCSPISGHKSVSWYQQVLGQGPQFIFQYYEKEERGRGNFPDRFSARQFPNYSSELNVNALLLGDSALYLCASSLSGTAPANYGYTFGSGTRLTVV.

This chain links TRBV7-3 with TRBJ2-2; D remains ambiguous. The CDR3 is made up of 13 amino acids. V lost 4 bases, J lost 4 bases, and 7 bases lay in between. CDR1 and CDR2 (germline): SGHTA, FQGTGA. CDR3 sequence reads: CASSSPGTGELFF. CDR3 DNA: TGTGCCAGCAGCTCCCCCGGCACCGGGGAGCTGTTTTTT.

The rearrangement links TRBV5-6 to TRBJ2-2; the D is unclear. Germline CDR1 and CDR2: SGHDT and YYEEEE. Trimming stripped 0 bases from V and 6 bases from J, with 6 bases between. The CDR3 consists of 13 residues. Written as DNA, the CDR3 is TGTGCCAGCAGCTTGGGCGGCGCCGGGGAGCTGTTTTTT. Protein: CASSLGGAGELFF. Full variable domain (outside the CDR3, taken from reference TRBV5-6 and TRBJ2-2): DAGVTQSPTHLIKTRGQQVTLRCSPKSGHDTVSWYQQALGQGPQFIFQYYEEEERQRGNFPDRFSGHQFPNYSSELNVNALLLGDSALYLCASSLGGAGELFFGEGSRLTVL.

The chain uses TRBV6-5 and TRBJ2-3; 9 bases are a match to TRBD1. J lost 7 bases, V lost 2 bases, and 1 base had no gene match. The CDR3 has 13 amino acids. The V gene's germline CDR1 is MNHEY and CDR2 SVGAGI. CDR3 in amino acids: CASSYGTGNTQYF. CDR3 sequence (DNA): TGTGCCAGCAGTTACGGGACAGGGAATACGCAGTATTTT.

This clone was found a few times. The chain carries TRBV10-3 and TRBJ2-3; 11 nucleotides line up with TRBD2. The CDR3 runs to 19 residues. V gave up 3 bases and J gave up 4 bases; unmatched junction bases: 15. In germline, CDR1 is ENHRY, CDR2 SYGVKD. Here the CDR3 reads CAISEWLAGGNFGADTQYF. The CDR3 DNA sequence: TGTGCCATCAGTGAATGGTTAGCGGGGGGGAACTTTGGGGCAGATACGCAGTATTTT.

J is TRBJ2-1 and V is TRBV19, with 9 bases fitting TRBD2. The CDR3 totals 18 residues. Unmatched junction bases numbered 20, after V lost 6 bases and J lost 8 bases. The germline CDR1 and CDR2 sequences are LNHDA and SQIVND (reference sequence). In DNA, the CDR3 is TGTGCCAGTAGAGGAGACCTCTCTAGCGGGGCCCTGGTCGATGAGCAGTTCTTC. It translates to CASRGDLSSGALVDEQFF.

The chain is built from TRBV27 and TRBJ2-7; the match to TRBD1 covers 8 bases. Germline V CDR1 and CDR2: MNHEY, SMNVEV (reference sequence). This CDR3 spans 14 amino acids. V lost 7 bases, J lost 4 bases, and 9 bases stayed unmatched. In DNA, the CDR3 is TGTGCCAGCACCCCGGGACAGGAGGCATACGAGCAGTACTTC. Amino acids: CASTPGQEAYEQYF.

The rearrangement links TRBV7-2 to TRBJ1-2; D not resolved. CDR1 is SGHTA and CDR2 is FQGNSA in the germline V gene. This CDR3 is 12 amino acids long. With 3 bases removed from V and 3 bases from J, the gap between germline ends came to 5 bases. This CDR3 reads CASSFTDYGYTF. Here the CDR3 DNA reads TGTGCCAGCAGCTTCACTGACTATGGCTACACCTTC. Full variable domain (remainder filled in from reference TRBV7-2 and TRBJ1-2): GAGVSQSPSNKVTEKGKDVELRCDPISGHTALYWYRQSLGQGLEFLIYFQGNSAPDKSGLPSDRFSAERTGGSVSTLTIQRTQQEDSAVYLCASSFTDYGYTFGSGTRLTVV.

The chain joins TRBV11-2 to TRBJ2-5; D possibly corresponds to TRBD2 (5 bases). The DNA matches TRBJ2-7 better at its end, which makes the J call doubtful. Germline CDR1 is SGHAT and CDR2 is FQNNGV. The CDR3 is 12 amino acids. This CDR3 reads CASSEAVVEQYF. CDR3 bases: TGTGCCAGCAGCGAAGCGGTGGTCGAGCAGTACTTC.

This clone has only a few counts. This sequence joins TRBV9 and TRBJ1-2; 8 nucleotides match TRBD1. Germline lookup yields CDR1 SGDLS and CDR2 YYNGEE. The CDR3 spans 15 residues. V shed 3 bases and J 4 bases; nucleotides not matched to a gene: 8. Written as DNA, the CDR3 is TGTGCCAGCAGCGGCGCACAGGACAGGGCCTATGGCTACACCTTC. Protein product: CASSGAQDRAYGYTF.

This clone was counted between two and nine times. The rearrangement links TRBV30 to TRBJ1-1; D unresolved. The V gene lost 1 base and the J gene lost 7 bases, with 13 bases spanning the gap. In germline, CDR1 is GTSNPN, CDR2 SVGIG (reference sequence). CDR3 length: 13 residues. The CDR3 nucleotides read TGTGCCTGGAGTGCCTTCGGTAGTGTTGAAGCTTTCTTT. Its translation: CAWSAFGSVEAFF.

The V and J genes are TRBV7-2 and TRBJ2-1; 9 positions match TRBD2. J gave up 0 bases and V 1 base, and 10 bases lay outside the gene matches. Germline CDR1 and CDR2: SGHTA and FQGNSA. The CDR3 totals 19 residues. The CDR3 loop reads CASSLVNSGGPVSYNEQFF. The DNA of the CDR3 is TGTGCCAGCAGCTTAGTTAATAGCGGGGGACCCGTCTCCTACAATGAGCAGTTCTTC.

V gene TRBV7-3 combines with J gene TRBJ1-1; maybe TRBD1 (5 bases). Germline V gene lookup returns CDR1 SGHTA and CDR2 FQGTGA. V gave up 4 bases and J gave up 1 base, with 7 bases separating them. This CDR3 region has 13 residues. The CDR3 nucleotides read TGTGCCAGCAGCTCGCAGGGGAACACTGAAGCTTTCTTT. Translating gives CASSSQGNTEAFF.

The V call is TRBV5-4, the J call TRBJ2-7; 8 bases line up with TRBD2. Per germline, CDR1 SGHNT and CDR2 YYREEE (reference sequence). The trim removed 4 bases at V and 5 bases at J, leaving 5 bases unmatched. The CDR3 consists of 13 residues. The CDR3 DNA sequence: TGTGCCAGCAGCGCGTCGACTAGCGACGAGCAGTACTTC. This gives the protein CASSASTSDEQYF.

The chain employs TRBV19 and TRBJ1-5; D is undetermined. There are 14 residues in the CDR3. Trimming removed 3 bases from V and 3 bases from J, with 9 bases in between. Germline V CDR1 and CDR2: LNHDA, SQIVND (reference sequence). Here the CDR3 reads CASSIGGLNQPQHF. CDR3 nucleotides: TGTGCCAGTAGTATTGGCGGACTCAATCAGCCCCAGCATTTT. Supplemented by reference TRBV19 and TRBJ1-5, the full variable domain reads DGGITQSPKYLFRKEGQNVTLSCEQNLNHDAMYWYRQDPGQGLRLIYYSQIVNDFQKGDIAEGYSVSREKKESFPLTVTSAQKNPTAFYLCASSIGGLNQPQHFGDGTRLSIL.

The J gene is TRBJ1-1, the V gene TRBV28; 7 bases line up with TRBD1. Germline CDR1 MDHEN, CDR2 SYDVKM. The CDR3 length is 13 residues. The V and J ends lost 5 bases and 8 bases, in that order; junction bases with no gene match: 8. The chain's CDR3 is CASSRPGTAEAFF. The CDR3 coding sequence is TGTGCCAGCAGTCGACCCGGGACAGCCGAAGCTTTCTTT.

The rearrangement links TRBV19 to TRBJ2-7, with 8 positions matching TRBD1. CDR3 length: 15 amino acids. The V and J ends lost 3 bases and 3 bases, in that order; junction bases with no gene match: 7. Per germline, CDR1 LNHDA and CDR2 SQIVND (reference sequence). The CDR3 protein is CASSIQQGVYYEQYF. The CDR3 DNA reads as TGTGCCAGTAGTATCCAACAGGGGGTTTACTACGAGCAGTACTTC.